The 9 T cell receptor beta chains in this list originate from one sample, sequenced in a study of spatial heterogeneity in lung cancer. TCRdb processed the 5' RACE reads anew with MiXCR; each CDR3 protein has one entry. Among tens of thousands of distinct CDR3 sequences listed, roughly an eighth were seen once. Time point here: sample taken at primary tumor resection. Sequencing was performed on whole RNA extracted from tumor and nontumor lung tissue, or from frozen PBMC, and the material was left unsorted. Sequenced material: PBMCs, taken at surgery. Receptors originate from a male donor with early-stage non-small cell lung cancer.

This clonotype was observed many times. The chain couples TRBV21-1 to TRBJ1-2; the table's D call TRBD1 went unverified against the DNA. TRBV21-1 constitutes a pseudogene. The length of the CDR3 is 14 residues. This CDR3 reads CASSKSQGLYGYTF. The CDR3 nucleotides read TGTGCCAGCAGCAAATCACAGGGACTCTATGGCTACACCTTC.

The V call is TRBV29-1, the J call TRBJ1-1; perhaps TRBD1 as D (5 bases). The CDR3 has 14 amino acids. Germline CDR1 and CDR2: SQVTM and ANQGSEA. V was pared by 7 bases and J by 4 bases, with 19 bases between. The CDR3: CSGRTMGRATEAFF. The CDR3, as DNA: TGCAGCGGACGAACGATGGGCAGGGCCACTGAAGCTTTCTTT.

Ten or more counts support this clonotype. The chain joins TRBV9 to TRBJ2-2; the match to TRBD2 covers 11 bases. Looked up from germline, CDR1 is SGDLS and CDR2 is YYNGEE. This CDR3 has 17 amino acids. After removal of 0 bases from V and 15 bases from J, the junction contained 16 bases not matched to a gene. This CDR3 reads CASSVGPSGRNNPSVFF. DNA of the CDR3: TGTGCCAGCAGCGTAGGGCCTAGCGGGAGGAACAATCCTTCGGTGTTTTTT.

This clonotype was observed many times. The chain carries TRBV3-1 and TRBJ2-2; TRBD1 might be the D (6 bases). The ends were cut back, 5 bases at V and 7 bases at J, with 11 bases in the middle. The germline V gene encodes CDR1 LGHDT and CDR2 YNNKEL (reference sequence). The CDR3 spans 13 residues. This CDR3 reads CASSIQGGGELFF. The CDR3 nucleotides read TGTGCCAGCAGCATACAGGGTGGCGGGGAGCTGTTTTTT. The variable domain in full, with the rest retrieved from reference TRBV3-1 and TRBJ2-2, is DTAVSQTPKYLVTQMGNDKSIKCEQNLGHDTMYWYKQDSKKFLKIMFSYNNKELIINETVPNRFSPKSPDKAHLNLHINSLELGDSAVYFCASSIQGGGELFFGEGSRLTVL.

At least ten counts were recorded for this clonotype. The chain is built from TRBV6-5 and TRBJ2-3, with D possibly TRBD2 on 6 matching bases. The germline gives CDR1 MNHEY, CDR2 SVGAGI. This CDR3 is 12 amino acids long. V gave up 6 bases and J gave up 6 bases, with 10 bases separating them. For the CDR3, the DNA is TGTGCCAGCAGATCGGAGGGGGATACGCAGTATTTT. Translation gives CASRSEGDTQYF.

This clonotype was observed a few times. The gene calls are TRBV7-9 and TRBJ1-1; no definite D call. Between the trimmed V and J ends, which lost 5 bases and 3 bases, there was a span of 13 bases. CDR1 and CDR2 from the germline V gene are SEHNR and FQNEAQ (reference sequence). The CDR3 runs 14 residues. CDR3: CASSHRPSDTEAFF. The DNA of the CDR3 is TGTGCCAGCAGCCACCGGCCAAGTGACACTGAAGCTTTCTTT.

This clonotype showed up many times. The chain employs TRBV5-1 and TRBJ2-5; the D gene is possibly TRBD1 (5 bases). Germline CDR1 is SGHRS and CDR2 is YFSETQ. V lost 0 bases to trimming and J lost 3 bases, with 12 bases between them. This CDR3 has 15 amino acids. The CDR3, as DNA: TGCGCCAGCAGCTTGGTTTTGGACACCGAAGAGACCCAGTACTTC. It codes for CASSLVLDTEETQYF.

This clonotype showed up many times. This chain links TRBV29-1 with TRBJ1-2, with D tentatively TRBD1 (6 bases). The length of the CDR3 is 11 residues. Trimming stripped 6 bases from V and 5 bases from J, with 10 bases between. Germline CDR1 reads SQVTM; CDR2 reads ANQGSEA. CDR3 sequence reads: CSVKDRYGYTF. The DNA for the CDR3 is TGCAGCGTCAAGGACAGATATGGCTACACCTTC.

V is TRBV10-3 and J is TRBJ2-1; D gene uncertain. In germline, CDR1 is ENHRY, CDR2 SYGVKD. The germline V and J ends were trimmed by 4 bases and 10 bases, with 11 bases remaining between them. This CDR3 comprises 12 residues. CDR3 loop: CAISVGSAEQFF. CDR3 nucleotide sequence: TGTGCCATCAGTGTGGGCTCAGCCGAGCAGTTCTTC.